This T cell receptor (beta chain) was sequenced in a study of blood T cells in healthy people across ages. Overall study results and limits: Researchers judged that diversity estimates from one million T cells fell short of true values.

Those donating, healthy Caucasian individuals from Russia, were aged roughly 6 to 90. Roughly 10 milliliters of peripheral blood were drawn from each donor. Each sample provided at least 5.5 micrograms of extracted total RNA. Combining a sample-barcoded 5' primer with a J-beta primer mix, a second PCR ran for 7 to 11 cycles. Using its own MiXCR run on the 5' RACE reads, TCRdb lists one record per CDR3 protein. The table lists around 990,000 distinct CDR3 sequences, 35% to 40% of them singletons. Trimming took off 1 base at V and 6 bases at J, with 19 bases between the two ends. Germline values: CDR1 LNHNV, CDR2 YYDKDF (reference sequence). This CDR3 contains 17 residues. A note on this clonotype: Its antigen is unknown.

Material: blood. The gene calls are TRBV15 and TRBJ1-5; D not certain. This receptor was taken from a man younger than 30 in good health. In nucleotides, the CDR3 is TGTGCCACCAGCAGAGCCACAAGGAAATTATTGATTCAGCCCCAGCATTTT. Translation: CATSRATRKLLIQPQHF.